This paragraph reports one TCR beta chain. The data were obtained in a study of T cells after posttransplantation cyclophosphamide. This CDR3 has 14 residues. Trimming cost V 2 bases and J 0 bases, with 7 bases left between them. Per the germline V gene, CDR1 is LGHNA and CDR2 is YSLEER. Data came from immunoSEQ multiplex PCR; TCRdb stores just in-frame clones and leaves some out. The sample lists 7,000 to 10,000 clones; roughly 98% were seen once. Material: naive CD8+ T cells sorted from PBMCs. This receptor was taken from a man aged 50 to 60 in good health, CMV-negative, and a related stem cell transplant donor. The chain combines TRBV4-3 with TRBJ2-5; D is unresolved. CDR3: CASSQRGYQETQYF. The CDR3 coding sequence is TGCGCCAGCAGCCAACGAGGCTACCAAGAGACCCAGTACTTC.